This T cell receptor (beta chain) originates from a study of graft-versus-host responses after intestinal transplantation. Overall study context: In this cohort, recipients had multivisceral, liver-intestinal, or isolated intestinal transplants. Among the recipients, all got anti-thymocyte globulin induction and then tacrolimus and steroids for approximately 3 years. Study results and caveats: Clonal ratios of graft-versus-host to host-versus-graft in allografts were high for patients exhibiting graft-donor T cell macrochimerism. Recipient marrow harbored GvH clones, some of which surfaced first in ileum or blood.

Assay: immunoSEQ multiplex PCR; the TCRdb copy retains only in-frame clones and omits some. The sample has roughly 15,000 clones, around three fifths seen once; the top ten hold roughly 13%. Points on this clone: Its antigen is as yet unknown.

Trimming cost V 0 bases and J 4 bases; bases outside gene matches: 1. CDR1 and CDR2 from the germline V gene are MNHEY and SVGAGI. The CDR3 consists of 15 residues. Tissue from the graft was processed to free its intraepithelial and lamina propria lymphocytes. The chain recombines TRBV6-5 with TRBJ2-2, with 8 bases aligning to TRBD2. This TCR derives from a human patient who received an intestinal transplant, so some T cells may come from the graft donor. The input for sequencing was ileum tissue, taken 524 days after transplant. The CDR3 DNA reads as TGTGCCAGCAGTTACTCTAGCGGGACCACCGGGGAGCTGTTTTTT. It encodes CASSYSSGTTGELFF.